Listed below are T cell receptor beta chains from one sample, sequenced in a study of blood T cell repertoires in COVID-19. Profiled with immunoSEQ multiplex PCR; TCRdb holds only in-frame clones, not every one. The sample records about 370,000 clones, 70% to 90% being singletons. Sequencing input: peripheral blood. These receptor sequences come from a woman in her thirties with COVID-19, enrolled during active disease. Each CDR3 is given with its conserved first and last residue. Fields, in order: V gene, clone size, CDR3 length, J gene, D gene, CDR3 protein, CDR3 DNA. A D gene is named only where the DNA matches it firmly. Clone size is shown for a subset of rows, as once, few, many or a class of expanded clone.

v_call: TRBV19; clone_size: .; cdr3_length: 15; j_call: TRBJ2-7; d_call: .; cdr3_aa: CASSGRPLGDYEQYF; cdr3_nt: TGTGCCAGTAGCGGGAGACCCCTGGGAGACTACGAGCAGTACTTC
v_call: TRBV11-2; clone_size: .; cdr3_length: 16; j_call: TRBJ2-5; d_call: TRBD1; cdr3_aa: CASSLVGQGVSETQYF; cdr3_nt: TGTGCCAGCAGCTTAGTTGGACAGGGGGTTTCGGAGACCCAGTACTTC
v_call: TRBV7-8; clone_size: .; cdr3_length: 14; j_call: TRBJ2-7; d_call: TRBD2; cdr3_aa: CASSPQRGPYEQYF; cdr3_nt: TGTGCCAGCAGCCCCCAGCGGGGGCCCTACGAGCAGTACTTC
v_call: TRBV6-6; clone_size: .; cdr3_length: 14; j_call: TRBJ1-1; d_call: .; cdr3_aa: CASSTQGFDTEAFF; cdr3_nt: TGTGCCAGCAGTACACAGGGATTCGACACTGAAGCTTTCTTT
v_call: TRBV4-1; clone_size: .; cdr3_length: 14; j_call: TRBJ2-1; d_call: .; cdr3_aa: CASTYDGSGNEQFF; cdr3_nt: TGCGCCAGCACCTATGACGGGAGTGGTAATGAGCAGTTCTTC
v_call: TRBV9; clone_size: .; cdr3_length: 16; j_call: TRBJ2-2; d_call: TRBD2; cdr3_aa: CASSASSGRLTGELFF; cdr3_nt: TGTGCCAGCAGCGCGTCTAGCGGGAGACTCACCGGGGAGCTGTTTTTT
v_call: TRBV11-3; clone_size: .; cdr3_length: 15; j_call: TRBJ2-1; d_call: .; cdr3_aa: CASSLTGEPYNEQFF; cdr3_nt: TGTGCCAGCAGCTTAACGGGAGAACCCTACAATGAGCAGTTCTTC
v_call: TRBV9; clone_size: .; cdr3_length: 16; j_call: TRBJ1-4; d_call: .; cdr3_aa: CASSVDELATNEKLFF; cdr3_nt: TGTGCCAGCAGCGTAGATGAGCTAGCAACTAATGAAAAACTGTTTTTT
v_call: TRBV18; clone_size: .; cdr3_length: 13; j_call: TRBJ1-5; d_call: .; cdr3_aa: CASSPGGGQPQHF; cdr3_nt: TGTGCCAGCTCACCCGGGGGGGGTCAGCCCCAGCATTTT
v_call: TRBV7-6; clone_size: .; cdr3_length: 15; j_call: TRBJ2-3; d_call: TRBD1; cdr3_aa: CASSRDRDGIDTQYF; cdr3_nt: TGTGCCAGCAGCCGGGACAGGGACGGAATCGATACGCAGTATTTT
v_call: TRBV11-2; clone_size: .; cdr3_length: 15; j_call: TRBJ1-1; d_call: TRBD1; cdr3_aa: CASSPIRTGRTEAFF; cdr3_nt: TGTGCCAGCAGCCCGATAAGGACAGGGAGGACTGAAGCTTTCTTT
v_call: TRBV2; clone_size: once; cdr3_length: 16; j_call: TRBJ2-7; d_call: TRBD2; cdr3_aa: CASSALAGASSYEQYF; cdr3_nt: TGTGCCAGCAGTGCTCTAGCGGGGGCCAGCTCCTACGAGCAGTACTTC
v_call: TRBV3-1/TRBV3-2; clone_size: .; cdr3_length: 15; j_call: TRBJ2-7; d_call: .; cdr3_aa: CASSQEASGPYEQYF; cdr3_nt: TGTGCCAGCAGCCAAGAGGCCAGCGGGCCCTACGAGCAGTACTTC
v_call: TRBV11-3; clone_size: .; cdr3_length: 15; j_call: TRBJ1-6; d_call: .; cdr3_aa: CASSFGGGSNSPLHF; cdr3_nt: TGTGCCAGCAGCTTCGGGGGGGGGTCGAATTCACCCCTCCACTTT
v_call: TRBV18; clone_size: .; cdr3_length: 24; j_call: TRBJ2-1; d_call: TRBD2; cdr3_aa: CASSPVARDTPGLAILSSYNEQFF; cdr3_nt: TGTGCCAGCTCACCAGTTGCCCGGGACACCCCGGGACTAGCCATCTTGAGCTCCTACAATGAGCAGTTCTTC
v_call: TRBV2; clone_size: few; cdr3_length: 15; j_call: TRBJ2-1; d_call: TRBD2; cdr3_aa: CASKERGLTYNEQFF; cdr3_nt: TGTGCCAGCAAAGAGCGGGGGCTTACCTACAATGAGCAGTTCTTC
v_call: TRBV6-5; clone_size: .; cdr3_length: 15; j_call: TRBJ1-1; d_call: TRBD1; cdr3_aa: CASSPVVQGAPEAFF; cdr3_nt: TGTGCCAGCAGTCCCGTGGTACAGGGGGCCCCTGAAGCTTTCTTT
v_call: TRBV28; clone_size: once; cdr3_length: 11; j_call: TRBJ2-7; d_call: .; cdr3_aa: CATLTAAEQYF; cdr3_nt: TGTGCCACTCTGACTGCGGCGGAGCAGTACTTC
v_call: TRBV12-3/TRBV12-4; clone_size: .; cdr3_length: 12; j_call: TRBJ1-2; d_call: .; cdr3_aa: CASSPSFYGYTF; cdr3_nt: TGTGCCAGCAGCCCTTCGTTTTATGGCTACACCTTC
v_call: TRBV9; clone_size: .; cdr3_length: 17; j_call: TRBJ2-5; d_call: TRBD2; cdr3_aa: CASSVRDLAGGYETQYF; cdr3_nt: TGTGCCAGCAGCGTTAGGGACCTGGCGGGAGGGTACGAGACCCAGTACTTC
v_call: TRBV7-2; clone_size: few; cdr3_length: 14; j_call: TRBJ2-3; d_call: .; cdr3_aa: CASSLIGGLDTQYF; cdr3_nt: TGTGCCAGCAGCTTAATCGGCGGTCTAGATACGCAGTATTTT
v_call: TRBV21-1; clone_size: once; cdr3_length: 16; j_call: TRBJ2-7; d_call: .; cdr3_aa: CASSKGGRGTPYEQYF; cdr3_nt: TGTGCCAGCAGCAAAGGGGGCAGGGGGACTCCCTACGAGCAGTACTTC
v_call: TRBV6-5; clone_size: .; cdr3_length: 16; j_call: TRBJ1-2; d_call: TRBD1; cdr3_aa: CASSSGQAGRVDGYTF; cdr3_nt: TGTGCCAGCAGTTCGGGACAGGCCGGACGAGTGGATGGCTACACCTTC
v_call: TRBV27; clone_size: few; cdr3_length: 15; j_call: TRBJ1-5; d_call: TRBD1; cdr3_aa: CASSTRGTVNQPQHF; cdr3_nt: TGTGCCAGCTCGACCAGGGGGACGGTCAATCAGCCCCAGCATTTT
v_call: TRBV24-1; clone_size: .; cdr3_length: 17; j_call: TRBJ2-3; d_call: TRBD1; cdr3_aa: CATSDETGQGAKDTQYF; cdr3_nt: TGTGCCACCAGTGATGAGACTGGACAGGGGGCTAAAGATACGCAGTATTTT
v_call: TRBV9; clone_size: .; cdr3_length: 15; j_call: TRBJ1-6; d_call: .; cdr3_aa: CASSVAGQGNSPLHF; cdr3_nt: TGTGCCAGCAGCGTAGCTGGCCAGGGAAATTCACCCCTCCACTTT
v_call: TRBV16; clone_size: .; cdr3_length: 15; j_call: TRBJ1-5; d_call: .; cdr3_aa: CASSQSGMGNQPQHF; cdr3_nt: TGTGCCAGCAGCCAATCCGGGATGGGCAATCAGCCCCAGCATTTT
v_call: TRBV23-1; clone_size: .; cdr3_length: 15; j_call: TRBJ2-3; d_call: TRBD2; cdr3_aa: CANPGGPFTTDTQYF; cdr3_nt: TGCGCCAACCCGGGGGGGCCCTTTACGACAGATACGCAGTATTTT
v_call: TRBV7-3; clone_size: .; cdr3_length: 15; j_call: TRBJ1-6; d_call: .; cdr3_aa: CASSPVGGARSPLHF; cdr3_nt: TGTGCCAGCAGCCCCGTGGGGGGGGCAAGGTCACCCCTCCACTTT
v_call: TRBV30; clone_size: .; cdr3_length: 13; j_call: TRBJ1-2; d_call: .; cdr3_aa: CAWSVGSSGGYTF; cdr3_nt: TGTGCCTGGAGTGTAGGGTCGTCGGGGGGCTACACCTTC
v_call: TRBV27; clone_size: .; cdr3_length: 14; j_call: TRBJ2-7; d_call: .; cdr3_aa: CASSPAGFSYEQYF; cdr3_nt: TGTGCCAGCAGTCCAGCAGGGTTCTCCTACGAGCAGTACTTC
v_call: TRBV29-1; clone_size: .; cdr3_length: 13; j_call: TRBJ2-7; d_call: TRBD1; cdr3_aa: CSVEGTGGREQYF; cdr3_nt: TGCAGCGTTGAAGGGACAGGGGGCCGCGAGCAGTACTTC
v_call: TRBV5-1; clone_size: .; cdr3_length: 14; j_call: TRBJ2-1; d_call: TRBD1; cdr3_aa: CASSYRDRGDEQFF; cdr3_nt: TGCGCCAGCAGCTACCGGGACAGGGGGGACGAGCAGTTCTTC
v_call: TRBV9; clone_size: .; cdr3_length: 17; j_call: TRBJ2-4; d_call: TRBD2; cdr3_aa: CASSPKREGLAKNIQYF; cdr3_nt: TGTGCCAGCAGCCCGAAGCGGGAGGGTTTAGCCAAAAACATTCAGTACTTC
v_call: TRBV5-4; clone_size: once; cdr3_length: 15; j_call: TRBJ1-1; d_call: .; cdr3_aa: CASSSPPHGETEAFF; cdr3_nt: TGTGCCAGCAGCTCACCCCCTCACGGGGAAACTGAAGCTTTCTTT
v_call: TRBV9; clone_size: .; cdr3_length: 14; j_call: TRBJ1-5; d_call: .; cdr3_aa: CASSDGGVDQPQHF; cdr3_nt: TGTGCCAGCAGCGATGGAGGGGTCGATCAGCCCCAGCATTTT
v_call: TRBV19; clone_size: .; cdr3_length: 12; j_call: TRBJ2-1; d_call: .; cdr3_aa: CASSSSHNEQFF; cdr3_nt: TGTGCCAGTAGTTCGAGCCACAATGAGCAGTTCTTC
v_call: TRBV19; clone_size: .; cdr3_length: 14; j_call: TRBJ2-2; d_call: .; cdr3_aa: CATSRGQNTGELFF; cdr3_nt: TGTGCAACCTCAAGGGGACAGAACACCGGGGAGCTGTTTTTT
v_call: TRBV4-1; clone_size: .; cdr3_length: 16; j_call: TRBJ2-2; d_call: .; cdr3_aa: CASSHDTSRNTGELFF; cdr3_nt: TGCGCCAGCAGCCATGATACTAGCAGGAACACCGGGGAGCTGTTTTTT
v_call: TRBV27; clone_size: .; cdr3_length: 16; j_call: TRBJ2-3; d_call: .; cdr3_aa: CASSLSGIGMADTQYF; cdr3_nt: TGTGCCAGCAGTTTATCGGGGATCGGGATGGCAGATACGCAGTATTTT
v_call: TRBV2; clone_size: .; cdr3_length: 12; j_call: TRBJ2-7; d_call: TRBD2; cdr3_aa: CASSDGGYEQYF; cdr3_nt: TGTGCCAGCAGTGACGGGGGGTACGAGCAGTACTTC
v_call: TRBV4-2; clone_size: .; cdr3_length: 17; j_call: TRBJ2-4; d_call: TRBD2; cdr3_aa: CASSQEVAGLAKNIQYF; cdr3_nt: TGTGCCAGCAGCCAAGAGGTAGCGGGACTAGCCAAAAACATTCAGTACTTC
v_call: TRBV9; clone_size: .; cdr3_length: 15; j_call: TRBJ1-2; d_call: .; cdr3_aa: CASSVVGTGRYGYTF; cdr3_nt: TGTGCCAGCAGCGTAGTTGGTACAGGCCGCTATGGCTACACCTTC
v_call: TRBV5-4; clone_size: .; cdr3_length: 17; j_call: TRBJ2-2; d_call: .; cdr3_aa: CASSPAVGGGSTGELFF; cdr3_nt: TGTGCCAGCAGCCCGGCGGTTGGCGGTGGCTCCACCGGGGAGCTGTTTTTT